The entry below gives a single T cell receptor (beta chain) sequence along with its context. Per the original methods: Reference gene primer amplification gave nucleated cell count estimates. Method: immunoSEQ multiplex PCR; TCRdb's copy keeps in-frame clones and lacks some. V and J calls and clone size follow that table, whereas D and trimming were derived from the DNA. The sample consists of around 150,000 clones, roughly 85% of them appearing once. This sample is part of a study of blood T cell repertoires in COVID-19. Whole-study context: Specimens from acute and convalescent COVID-19 originated in the United States, Italy and Spain. Sources were T cells, B-cell-depleted T cells, or PBMCs; the material itself was cDNA or gDNA.

Germline V gene sequence: CDR1 SGHNT, CDR2 YENEEA. This CDR3 comprises 14 residues. With 1 base clipped from V and 3 bases from J, the junction kept 3 bases outside the gene matches. The rearrangement uses TRBV11-3 and TRBJ2-7, with 7 bases fitting TRBD1. This clonotype was sampled from a human donor with acute or convalescent COVID-19. The donor label of this sample is uncertain. Input material: peripheral blood. CDR3 in DNA: TGTGCCAGCAGCTTAGCGGGACAGTTCTACGAGCAGTACTTC. Translated: CASSLAGQFYEQYF. The full variable domain, its missing parts supplied by reference TRBV11-3 and TRBJ2-7, is EAGVVQSPRYKIIEKKQPVAFWCNPISGHNTLYWYLQNLGQGPELLIRYENEEAVDDSQLPKDRFSAERLKGVDSTLKIQPAELGDSAVYLCASSLAGQFYEQYFGPGTRLTVT.